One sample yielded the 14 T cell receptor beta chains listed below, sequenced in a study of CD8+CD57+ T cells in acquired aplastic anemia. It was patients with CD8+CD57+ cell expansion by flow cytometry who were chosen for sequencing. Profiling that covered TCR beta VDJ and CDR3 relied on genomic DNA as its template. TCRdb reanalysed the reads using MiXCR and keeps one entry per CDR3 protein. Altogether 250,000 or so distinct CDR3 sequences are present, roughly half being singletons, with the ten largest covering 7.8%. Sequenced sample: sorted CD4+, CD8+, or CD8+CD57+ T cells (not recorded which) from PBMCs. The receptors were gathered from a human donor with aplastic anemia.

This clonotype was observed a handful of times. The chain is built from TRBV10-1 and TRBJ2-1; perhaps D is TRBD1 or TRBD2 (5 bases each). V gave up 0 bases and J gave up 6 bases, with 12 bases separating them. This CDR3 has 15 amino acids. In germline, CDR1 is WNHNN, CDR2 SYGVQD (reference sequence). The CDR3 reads CASSESRGRGNEQFF. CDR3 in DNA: TGCGCCAGCAGTGAGTCACGGGGAAGGGGCAATGAGCAGTTCTTC.

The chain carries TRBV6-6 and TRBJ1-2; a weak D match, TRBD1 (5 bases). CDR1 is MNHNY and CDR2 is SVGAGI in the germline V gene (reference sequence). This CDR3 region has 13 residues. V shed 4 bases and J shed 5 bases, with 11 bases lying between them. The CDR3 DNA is TGTGCCAGCAGTTTGACAGTGCTGTATGGCTACACCTTC. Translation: CASSLTVLYGYTF.

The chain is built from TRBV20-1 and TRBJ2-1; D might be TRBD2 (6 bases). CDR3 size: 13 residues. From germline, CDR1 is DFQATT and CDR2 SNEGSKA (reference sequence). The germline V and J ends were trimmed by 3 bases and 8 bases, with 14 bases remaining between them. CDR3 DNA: TGCAGTGCTAGGTTCGTCGGGAGCGATGAGCAGTTCTTC. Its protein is CSARFVGSDEQFF.

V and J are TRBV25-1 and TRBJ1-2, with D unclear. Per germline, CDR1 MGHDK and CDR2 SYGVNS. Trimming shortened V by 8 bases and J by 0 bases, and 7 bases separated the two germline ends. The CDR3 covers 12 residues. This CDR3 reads CASSAANYGYTF. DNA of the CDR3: TGTGCCAGCTCGGCAGCTAACTATGGCTACACCTTC.

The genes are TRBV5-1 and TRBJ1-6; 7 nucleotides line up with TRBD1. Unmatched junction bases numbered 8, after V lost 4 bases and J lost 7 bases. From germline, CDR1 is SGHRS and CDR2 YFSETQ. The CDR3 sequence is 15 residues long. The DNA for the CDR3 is TGCGCCAGCAGCGAGTGGGACAGCCTCAATTCACCCCTCCACTTT. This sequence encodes CASSEWDSLNSPLHF.

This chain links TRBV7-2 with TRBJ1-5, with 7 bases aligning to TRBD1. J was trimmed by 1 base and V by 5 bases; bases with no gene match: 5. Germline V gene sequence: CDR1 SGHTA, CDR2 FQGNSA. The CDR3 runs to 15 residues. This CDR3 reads CASSQGGDSNQPQHF. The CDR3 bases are TGTGCCAGCAGCCAGGGGGGGGACAGCAATCAGCCCCAGCATTTT.

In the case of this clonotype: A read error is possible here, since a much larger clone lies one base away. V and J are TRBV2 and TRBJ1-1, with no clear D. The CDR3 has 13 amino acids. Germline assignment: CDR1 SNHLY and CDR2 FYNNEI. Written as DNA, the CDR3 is TGTGCCAGCAGTCCGGACGGGAACACTGAAGCTTCCTTT. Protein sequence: CASSPDGNTEASF.

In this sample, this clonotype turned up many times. CDR3 amino acids: CASSESGGTGTEAFF. The CDR3 nucleotides read TGTGCCAGCAGTGAATCGGGGGGGACGGGGACTGAAGCTTTCTTT. The V and J genes are TRBV2 and TRBJ1-1; possible D gene TRBD1, 5 bases. V shed 2 bases and J shed 5 bases, with 15 bases lying between them. The germline CDR1 and CDR2 sequences are SNHLY and FYNNEI. The CDR3 runs to 15 residues.

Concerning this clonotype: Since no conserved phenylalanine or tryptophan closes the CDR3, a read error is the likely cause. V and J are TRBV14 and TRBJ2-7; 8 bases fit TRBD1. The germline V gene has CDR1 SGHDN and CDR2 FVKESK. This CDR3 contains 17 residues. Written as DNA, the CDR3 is TGTGCCGGCAGCCGGGGAAATCAGGGGGCTGTTTCCTACGAGCAGTACCTC. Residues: CAGSRGNQGAVSYEQYL.

This CDR3 is CASSQALAFNEQFF. The CDR3 bases are TGTGCCAGCAGCCAAGCGCTAGCATTCAATGAGCAGTTCTTC. This sequence joins TRBV3-1 and TRBJ2-1; tentative D call: TRBD2 (5 bases). CDR1 and CDR2 (germline): LGHDT, YNNKEL (reference sequence). The V gene lost 1 base and the J gene lost 6 bases, with 10 bases spanning the gap. The CDR3 contains 14 residues.

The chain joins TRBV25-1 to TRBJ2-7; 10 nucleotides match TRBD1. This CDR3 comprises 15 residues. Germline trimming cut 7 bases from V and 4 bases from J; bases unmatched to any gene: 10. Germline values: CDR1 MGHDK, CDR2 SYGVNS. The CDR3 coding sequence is TGTGCCAGCACACGGCGGACAGGGGGTGGGTACGAGCAGTACTTC. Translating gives CASTRRTGGGYEQYF.

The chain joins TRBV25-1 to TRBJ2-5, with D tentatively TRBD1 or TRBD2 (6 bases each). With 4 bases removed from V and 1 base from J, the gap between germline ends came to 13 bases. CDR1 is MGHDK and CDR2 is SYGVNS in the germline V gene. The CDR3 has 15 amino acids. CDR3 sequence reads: CASSGGRRVQETQYF. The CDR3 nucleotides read TGTGCCAGCAGTGGGGGGCGGAGGGTCCAAGAGACCCAGTACTTC.

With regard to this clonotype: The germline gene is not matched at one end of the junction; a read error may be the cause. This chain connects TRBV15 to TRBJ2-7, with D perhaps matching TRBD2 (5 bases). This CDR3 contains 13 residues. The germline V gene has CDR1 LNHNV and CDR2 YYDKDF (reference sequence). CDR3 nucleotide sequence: TGTGTCACCGGGGTTCGGTTCCCCTACGAGCAGTACTTC. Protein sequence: CVTGVRFPYEQYF.

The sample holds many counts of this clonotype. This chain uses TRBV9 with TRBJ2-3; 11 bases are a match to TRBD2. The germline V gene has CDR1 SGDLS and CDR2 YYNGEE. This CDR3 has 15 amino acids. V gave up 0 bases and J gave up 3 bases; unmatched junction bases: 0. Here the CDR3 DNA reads TGTGCCAGCAGCGTAGTAGCGGGAGGGACAGATACGCAGTATTTT. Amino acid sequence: CASSVVAGGTDTQYF. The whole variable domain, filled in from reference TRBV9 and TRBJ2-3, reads DSGVTQTPKHLITATGQRVTLRCSPRSGDLSVYWYQQSLDQGLQFLIQYYNGEERAKGNILERFSAQQFPDLHSELNLSSLELGDSALYFCASSVVAGGTDTQYFGPGTRLTVL.